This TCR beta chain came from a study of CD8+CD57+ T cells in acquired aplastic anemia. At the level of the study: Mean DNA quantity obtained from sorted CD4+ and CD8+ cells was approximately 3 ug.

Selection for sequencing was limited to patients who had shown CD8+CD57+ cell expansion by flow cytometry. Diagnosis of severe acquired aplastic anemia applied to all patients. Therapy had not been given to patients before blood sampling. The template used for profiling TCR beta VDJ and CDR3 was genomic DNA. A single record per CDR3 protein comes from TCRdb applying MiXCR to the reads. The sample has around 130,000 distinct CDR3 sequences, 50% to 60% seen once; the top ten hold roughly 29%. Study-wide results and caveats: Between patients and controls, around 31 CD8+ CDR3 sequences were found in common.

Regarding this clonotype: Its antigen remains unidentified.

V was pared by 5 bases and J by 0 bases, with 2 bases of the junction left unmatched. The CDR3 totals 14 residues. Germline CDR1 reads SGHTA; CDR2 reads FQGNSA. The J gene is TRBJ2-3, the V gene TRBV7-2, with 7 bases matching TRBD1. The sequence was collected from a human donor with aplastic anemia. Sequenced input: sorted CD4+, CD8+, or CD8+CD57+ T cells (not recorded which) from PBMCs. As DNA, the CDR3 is TGTGCCAGCAGCCCACAGGGGAGCACAGATACGCAGTATTTT. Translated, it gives CASSPQGSTDTQYF.